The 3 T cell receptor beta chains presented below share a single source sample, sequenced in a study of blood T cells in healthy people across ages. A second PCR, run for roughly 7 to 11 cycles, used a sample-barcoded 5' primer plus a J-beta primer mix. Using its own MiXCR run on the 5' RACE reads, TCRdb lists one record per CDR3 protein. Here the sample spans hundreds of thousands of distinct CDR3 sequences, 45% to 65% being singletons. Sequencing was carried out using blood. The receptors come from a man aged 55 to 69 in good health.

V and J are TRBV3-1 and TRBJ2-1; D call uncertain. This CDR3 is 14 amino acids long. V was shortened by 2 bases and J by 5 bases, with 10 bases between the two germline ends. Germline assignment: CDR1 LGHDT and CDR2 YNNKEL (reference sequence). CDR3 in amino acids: CASSQIHGNNEQFF. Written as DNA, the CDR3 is TGTGCCAGCAGCCAAATTCATGGGAACAATGAGCAGTTCTTC.

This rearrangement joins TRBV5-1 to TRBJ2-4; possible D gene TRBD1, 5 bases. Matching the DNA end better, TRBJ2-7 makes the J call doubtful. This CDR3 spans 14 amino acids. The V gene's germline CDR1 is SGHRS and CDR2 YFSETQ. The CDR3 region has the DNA TGCGCCAGCAGCGTGGACCACAGGACCTACGAGCAGTACTTC. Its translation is CASSVDHRTYEQYF.

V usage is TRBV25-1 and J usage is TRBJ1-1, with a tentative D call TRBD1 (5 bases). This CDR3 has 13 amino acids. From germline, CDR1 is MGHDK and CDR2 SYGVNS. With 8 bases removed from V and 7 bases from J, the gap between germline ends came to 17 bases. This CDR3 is CASGADWGGEAFF. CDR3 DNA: TGTGCCAGCGGTGCCGATTGGGGGGGTGAAGCTTTCTTT.